Below, 11 T cell receptor beta chains from the same sample are listed, as sequenced in a study of Graves' ophthalmopathy and Graves' hyperthyroidism. Amplified TCR beta CDR3 regions were obtained using RNA transcripts as template. In the first round, RT-PCR was carried out with HTBI primers, and a multiplex PCR formed the second round. TCRdb re-called the multiplex PCR reads through MiXCR, storing one row per CDR3 protein. The profile shows over 500,000 distinct CDR3 sequences, 22% of them singletons. Sequencing input: peripheral blood. These receptors were taken from a woman between 18 and 29 years old with stable Graves' hyperthyroidism. Some clones in this sample may be carry-over from other donors' samples.

This clonotype was observed many times. The chain carries TRBV28 and TRBJ2-7; D is perhaps TRBD1 (6 bases). CDR1 MDHEN and CDR2 SYDVKM come from the germline V gene. The CDR3 extends over 15 amino acids. V was pared by 5 bases and J by 2 bases, with 16 bases between. The DNA of the CDR3 is TGTGCCAGCAGTCCCACCCCAGGGGCTCCCTACGAGCAGTACTTC. Translated: CASSPTPGAPYEQYF.

In this sample, this clonotype turned up many times. The chain carries TRBV6-1 and TRBJ2-5; 14 bases line up with TRBD2. With 4 bases clipped from V and 4 bases from J, the junction kept 8 bases outside the gene matches. The CDR3 contains 17 residues. Germline V gene lookup returns CDR1 MNHNS and CDR2 SASEGT. CDR3 residues: CASSAGTSGSMAETQYF. The CDR3 coding sequence is TGTGCCAGCAGTGCGGGGACTAGCGGGAGTATGGCAGAGACCCAGTACTTC.

This clonotype was counted a few times. This chain joins TRBV20-1 and TRBJ2-7; 7 bases line up with TRBD2. This CDR3 has 14 residues. Germline V CDR1 and CDR2: DFQATT, SNEGSKA (reference sequence). J gave up 2 bases and V 7 bases, and 11 bases lay outside the gene matches. In DNA, the CDR3 is TGCAGTGTTACCACAGCGGGGTCGCCCTACGAGCAGTACTTC. This codes for CSVTTAGSPYEQYF.

In this sample, this clonotype turned up a few times. V gene TRBV20-1 combines with J gene TRBJ2-2; a weak D match, TRBD1 (5 bases). The V gene lost 6 bases and the J gene lost 10 bases, with 9 bases spanning the gap. The CDR3 spans 10 residues. In germline, CDR1 is DFQATT, CDR2 SNEGSKA (reference sequence). As DNA, the CDR3 is TGCAGTGCCAGGGCAGAGGAGCTGTTTTTT. Encoded protein: CSARAEELFF.

V and J are TRBV28 and TRBJ1-2; the D gene is possibly TRBD1 (5 bases). The V and J ends lost 6 bases and 4 bases respectively, with 27 bases between them. CDR1 and CDR2 (germline): MDHEN, SYDVKM. The CDR3 extends over 18 amino acids. The CDR3 here is CASSKAGRGTEVVYGYTF. The CDR3 DNA reads TGTGCCAGCAGCAAAGCGGGGAGGGGTACGGAGGTCGTCTATGGCTACACCTTC.

This clonotype was observed at least ten times. Here the CDR3 reads CASKPTGSSQPQHF. CDR3 coding DNA: TGTGCCAGCAAACCGACAGGGTCGAGTCAGCCCCAGCATTTT. This chain links TRBV7-8 with TRBJ1-5; 7 positions agree with TRBD1. Trimming took 7 bases from V and 6 from J; bases not matched to a gene: 9. CDR3 size: 14 residues. The germline V gene has CDR1 SGHVS and CDR2 FQNEAQ.

This chain connects TRBV28 to TRBJ2-5; 13 nucleotides align to TRBD2. The V gene's germline CDR1 is MDHEN and CDR2 SYDVKM. J lost 2 bases, V lost 5 bases, and 5 bases had no gene match. The CDR3 has 16 residues. The CDR3 coding sequence is TGTGCCAGCAGTCTGTGGACTAGCGGGAGACAAGAGACCCAGTACTTC. It codes for CASSLWTSGRQETQYF.

CDR3: CATSSSGNSGNTIYF. CDR3 sequence (DNA): TGTGCCACCTCCTCATCAGGAAACTCTGGAAACACCATATATTTT. The rearrangement joins TRBV24-1 to TRBJ1-3; the D is unclear. The CDR3 is made up of 15 amino acids. V was trimmed by 9 bases and J by 0 bases, leaving 14 bases between them. Per the germline V gene, CDR1 is KGHDR and CDR2 is SFDVKD.

There are a few counts of this clonotype. The J gene is TRBJ2-2, the V gene TRBV27; 9 bases are shared with TRBD1. V lost 6 bases and J lost 6; bases outside the gene matches: 11. Germline CDR1 and CDR2: MNHEY and SMNVEV (reference sequence). This CDR3 has 16 amino acids. CDR3 amino acids: CASSTTGGARSGELFF. For the CDR3, the DNA is TGTGCCAGCAGCACAACAGGGGGCGCGCGGTCCGGGGAGCTGTTTTTT.

This clonotype was detected only once. This chain uses TRBV28 with TRBJ2-7; D not resolved. The CDR3 totals 13 residues. The V gene lost 2 bases and the J gene lost 3 bases, with 8 bases spanning the gap. Germline CDR1 reads MDHEN; CDR2 reads SYDVKM. The CDR3, as DNA: TGTGCCAGCAGTTTAACTTGCGGCTACGAGCAGTACTTC. This codes for CASSLTCGYEQYF.

This clonotype was counted at least ten times. For the CDR3, the DNA is TGTGCCAGCAGCTCAACTCGGAGGGGTGGGAGCAATCAGCCCCAGCATTTT. Protein sequence: CASSSTRRGGSNQPQHF. V gene TRBV13 combines with J gene TRBJ1-5; TRBD1 is a possible D gene (5 bases). Trimming took 4 bases from V and 1 from J, leaving 17 bases between them. The germline V gene encodes CDR1 PRHDT and CDR2 FYEKMQ (reference sequence). The CDR3 has 17 amino acids. The whole variable domain, filled in from reference TRBV13 and TRBJ1-5, reads AAGVIQSPRHLIKEKRETATLKCYPIPRHDTVYWYQQGPGQDPQFLISFYEKMQSDKGSIPDRFSAQQFSDYHSELNMSSLELGDSALYFCASSSTRRGGSNQPQHFGDGTRLSIL.